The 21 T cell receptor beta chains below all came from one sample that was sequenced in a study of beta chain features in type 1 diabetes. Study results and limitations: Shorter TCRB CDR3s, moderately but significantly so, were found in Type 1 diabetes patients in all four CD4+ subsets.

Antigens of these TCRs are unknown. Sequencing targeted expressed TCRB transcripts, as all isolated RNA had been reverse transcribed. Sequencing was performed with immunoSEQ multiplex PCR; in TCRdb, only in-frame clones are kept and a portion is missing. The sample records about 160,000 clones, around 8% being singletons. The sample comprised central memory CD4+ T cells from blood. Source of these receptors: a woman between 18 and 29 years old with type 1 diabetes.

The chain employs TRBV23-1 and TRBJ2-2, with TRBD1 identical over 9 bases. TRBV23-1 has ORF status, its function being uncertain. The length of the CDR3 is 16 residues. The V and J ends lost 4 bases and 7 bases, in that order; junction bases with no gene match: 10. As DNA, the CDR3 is TGCGCCAGCAGTCTTCAGACAGGGGGTGGACACGGGGAGCTGTTTTTT. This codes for CASSLQTGGGHGELFF.

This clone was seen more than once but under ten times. DNA for the CDR3: TGTGCCAGCTCACCACCCGTGGCATGGGAGCAGTACTTC. It yields the protein CASSPPVAWEQYF. The chain recombines TRBV18 with TRBJ2-7; D is ambiguous. The germline CDR1 and CDR2 sequences are KGHSH and LQKENI. CDR3 length: 13 residues. V was shortened by 0 bases and J by 7 bases, with 10 bases between the two germline ends.

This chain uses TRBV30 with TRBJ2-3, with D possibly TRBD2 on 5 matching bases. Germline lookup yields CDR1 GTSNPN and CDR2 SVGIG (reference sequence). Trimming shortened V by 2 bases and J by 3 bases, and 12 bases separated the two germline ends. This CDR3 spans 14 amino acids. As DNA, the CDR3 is TGTGCCTGGAGTCGAGGGCGAGTTACAGATACGCAGTATTTT. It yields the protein CAWSRGRVTDTQYF.

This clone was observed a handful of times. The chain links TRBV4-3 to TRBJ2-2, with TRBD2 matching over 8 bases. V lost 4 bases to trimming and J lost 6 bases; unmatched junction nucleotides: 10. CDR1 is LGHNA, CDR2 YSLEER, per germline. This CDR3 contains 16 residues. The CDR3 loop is CASSRSTSDGAGELFF. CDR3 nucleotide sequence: TGCGCCAGCAGCCGCTCGACTAGCGATGGAGCCGGGGAGCTGTTTTTT.

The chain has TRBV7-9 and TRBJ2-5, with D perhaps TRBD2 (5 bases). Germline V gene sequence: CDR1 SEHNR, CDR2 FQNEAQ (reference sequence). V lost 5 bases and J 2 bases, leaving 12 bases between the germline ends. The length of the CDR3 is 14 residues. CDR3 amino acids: CASSPGNIQETQYF. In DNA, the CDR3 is TGTGCCAGCAGCCCCGGGAACATTCAAGAGACCCAGTACTTC.

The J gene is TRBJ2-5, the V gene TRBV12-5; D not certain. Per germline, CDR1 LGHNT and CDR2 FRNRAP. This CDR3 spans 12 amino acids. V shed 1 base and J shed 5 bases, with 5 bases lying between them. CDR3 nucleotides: TGTGCTAGTGGTTTGGACATGGAGACCCAGTACTTC. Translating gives CASGLDMETQYF.

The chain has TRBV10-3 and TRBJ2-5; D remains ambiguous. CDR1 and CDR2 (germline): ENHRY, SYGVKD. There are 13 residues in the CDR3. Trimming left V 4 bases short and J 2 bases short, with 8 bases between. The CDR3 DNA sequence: TGTGCCATCAGTGGGGCACCTCAAGAGACCCAGTACTTC. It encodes CAISGAPQETQYF.

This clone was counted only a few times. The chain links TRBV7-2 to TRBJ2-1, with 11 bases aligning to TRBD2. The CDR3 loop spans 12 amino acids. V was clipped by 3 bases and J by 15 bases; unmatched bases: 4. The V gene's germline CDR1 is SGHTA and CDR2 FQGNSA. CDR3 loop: CASSFSGGAPFF. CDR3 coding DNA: TGTGCCAGCAGCTTTAGCGGGGGGGCCCCGTTCTTC.

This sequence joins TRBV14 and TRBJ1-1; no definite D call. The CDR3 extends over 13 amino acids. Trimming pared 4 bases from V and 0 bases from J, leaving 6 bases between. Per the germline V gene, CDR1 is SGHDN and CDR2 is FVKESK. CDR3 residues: CASSRHLNTEAFF. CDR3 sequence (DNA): TGTGCCAGCAGCCGACACCTGAACACTGAAGCTTTCTTT. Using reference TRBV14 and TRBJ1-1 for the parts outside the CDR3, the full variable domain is EAGVTQFPSHSVIEKGQTVTLRCDPISGHDNLYWYRRVMGKEIKFLLHFVKESKQDESGMPNNRFLAERTGGTYSTLKVQPAELEDSGVYFCASSRHLNTEAFFGQGTRLTVV.

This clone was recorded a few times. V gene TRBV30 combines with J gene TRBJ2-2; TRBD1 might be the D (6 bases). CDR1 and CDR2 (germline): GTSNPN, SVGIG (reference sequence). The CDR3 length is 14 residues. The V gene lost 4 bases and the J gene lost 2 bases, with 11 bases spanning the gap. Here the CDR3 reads CAWNQGLNTGELFF. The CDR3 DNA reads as TGTGCCTGGAACCAGGGGCTAAACACCGGGGAGCTGTTTTTT.

CDR3 protein: CASHSAQDEQFF. The CDR3 DNA reads as TGCGCCAGCCACAGTGCCCAGGATGAGCAGTTCTTC. This chain links TRBV5-1 with TRBJ2-1; D not certain. V lost 7 bases and J 8 bases, leaving 13 bases between the germline ends. The CDR3 sequence is 12 residues long. Germline CDR1 reads SGHRS; CDR2 reads YFSETQ.

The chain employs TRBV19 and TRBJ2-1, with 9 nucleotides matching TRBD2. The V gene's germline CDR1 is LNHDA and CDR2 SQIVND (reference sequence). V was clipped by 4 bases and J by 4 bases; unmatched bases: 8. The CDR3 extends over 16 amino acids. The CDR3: CASSTVAGEGYNEQFF. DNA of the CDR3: TGTGCCAGTAGTACGGTAGCGGGAGAGGGGTACAATGAGCAGTTCTTC.

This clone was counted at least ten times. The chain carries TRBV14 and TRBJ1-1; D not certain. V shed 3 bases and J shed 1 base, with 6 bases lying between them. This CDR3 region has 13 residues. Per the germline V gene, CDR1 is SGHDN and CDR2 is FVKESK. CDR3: CASSHRRNTEAFF. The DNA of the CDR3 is TGTGCCAGCAGCCATCGGAGGAACACTGAAGCTTTCTTT.

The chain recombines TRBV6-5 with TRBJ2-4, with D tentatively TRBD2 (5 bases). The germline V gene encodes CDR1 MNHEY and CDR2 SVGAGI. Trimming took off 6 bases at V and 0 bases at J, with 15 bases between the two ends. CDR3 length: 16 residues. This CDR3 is CASSYHGELAKNIQYF. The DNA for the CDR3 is TGTGCCAGCAGCTACCACGGGGAACTAGCCAAAAACATTCAGTACTTC.

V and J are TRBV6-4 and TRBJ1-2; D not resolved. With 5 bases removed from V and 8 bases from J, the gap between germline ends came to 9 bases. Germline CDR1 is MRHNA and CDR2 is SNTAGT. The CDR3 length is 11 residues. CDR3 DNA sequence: TGTGCCAGCAGTTCGGAGTTGGGCTACACCTTC. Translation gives CASSSELGYTF.

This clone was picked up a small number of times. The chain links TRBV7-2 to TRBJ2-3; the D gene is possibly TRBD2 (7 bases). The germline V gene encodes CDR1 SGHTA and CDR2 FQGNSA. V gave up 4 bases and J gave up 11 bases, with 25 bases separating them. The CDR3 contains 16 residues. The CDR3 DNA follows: TGTGCCAGCAGCTATAGGGGATCCGCGAGGGGGGGCGAGCAGTATTTT. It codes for CASSYRGSARGGEQYF.

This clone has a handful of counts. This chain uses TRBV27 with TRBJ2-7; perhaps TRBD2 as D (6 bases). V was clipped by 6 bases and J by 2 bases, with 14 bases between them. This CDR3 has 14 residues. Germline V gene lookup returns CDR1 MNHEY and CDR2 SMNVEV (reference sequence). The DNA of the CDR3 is TGTGCCAGCAGGCTTAGGGGCGGGGCCTACGAGCAGTACTTC. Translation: CASRLRGGAYEQYF.

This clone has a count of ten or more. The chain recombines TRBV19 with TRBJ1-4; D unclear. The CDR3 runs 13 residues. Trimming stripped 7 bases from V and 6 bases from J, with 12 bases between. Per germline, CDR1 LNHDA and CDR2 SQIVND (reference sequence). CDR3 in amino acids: CASNRQVHEKLFF. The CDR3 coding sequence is TGTGCCAGTAATAGGCAGGTTCATGAAAAACTGTTTTTT.

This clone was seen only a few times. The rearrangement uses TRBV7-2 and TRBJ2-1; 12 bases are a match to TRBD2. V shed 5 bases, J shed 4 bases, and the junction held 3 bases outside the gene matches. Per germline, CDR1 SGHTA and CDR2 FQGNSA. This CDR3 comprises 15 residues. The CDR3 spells CASSAGLAGYNEQFF. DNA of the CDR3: TGTGCCAGCAGCGCAGGACTAGCGGGGTACAATGAGCAGTTCTTC.

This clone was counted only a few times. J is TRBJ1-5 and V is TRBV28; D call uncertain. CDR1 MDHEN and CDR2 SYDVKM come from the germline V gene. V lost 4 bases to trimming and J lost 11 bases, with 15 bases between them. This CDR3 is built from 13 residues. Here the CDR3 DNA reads TGTGCCAGCAGTTCTCTTCGGTTTGTGTCCCAGCATTTT. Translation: CASSSLRFVSQHF.

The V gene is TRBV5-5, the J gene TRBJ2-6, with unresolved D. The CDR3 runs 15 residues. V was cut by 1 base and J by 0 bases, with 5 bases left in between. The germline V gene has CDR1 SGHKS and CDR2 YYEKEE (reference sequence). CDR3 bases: TGTGCCAGCAGCTTGCTAACCTCTGGGGCCAACGTCCTGACTTTC. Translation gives CASSLLTSGANVLTF.